This is a list of T cell receptor beta chains from one sample in a study of T cells in Graves' hyperthyroidism and ophthalmopathy. From the multiplex PCR reads, TCRdb called clonotypes with MiXCR, one entry per CDR3 protein. Among about 700,000 distinct CDR3 sequences listed, around 15% were seen once. Sequenced sample: blood. These TCRs come from a woman in her late teens or twenties with Graves' hyperthyroidism. Each CDR3 is given with its conserved first and last residue. D genes are given only for firm matches. For some rows the clone size is stated as once, few or many, or as a class when expanded; others skip it.

>few|TRBJ2-7|TRBV29-1|.
TGCAGCGTGGGGCAGTCCTACGAGCAGTACTTC
CSVGQSYEQYF
>.|TRBJ2-1|TRBV18|TRBD2
TGTGCCAGCTCACCGAGCTCCCTGGGGCTAGCGGGTTTCGATGAGCAGTTCTTC
CASSPSSLGLAGFDEQFF
>many|TRBJ2-2|TRBV3-1|.
TGTGCCAGCAGCCAAGGCAGATTAAACACCGGGGAGCTGTTTTTT
CASSQGRLNTGELFF
>.|TRBJ2-3|TRBV6-2/TRBV6-3|.
TGTGCCAGCAGTCCCGATGTGGGGGAGGTTCCAGATACGCAGTATTTT
CASSPDVGEVPDTQYF
>few|TRBJ2-3|TRBV3-1|TRBD2
TGTGCCAGCAGCGAGCCGGGGGGTATCGTTGGCACAGATACGCAGTATTTT
CASSEPGGIVGTDTQYF
>.|TRBJ2-1|TRBV7-2|TRBD2
TGTGCCAGCAGCTCGAACGCGGGAGGGATTAATGAGCAGTTCTTC
CASSSNAGGINEQFF
>many|TRBJ2-1|TRBV6-1|TRBD1
TGTGCCAGCAGTCCCCGACAGGGCGCTTACTACAATGAGCAGTTCTTC
CASSPRQGAYYNEQFF
>many|TRBJ2-7|TRBV28|.
TGTGCCAGCAGCCCCGACTCAGTTGGAGGCGAGCAGTACTTC
CASSPDSVGGEQYF
>.|TRBJ2-5|TRBV20-1|TRBD1
TGCAGTACTTACGACAGGGGGCAAGAGACCCAGTACTTC
CSTYDRGQETQYF
>.|TRBJ2-5|TRBV5-1|.
TGCGCCAGCAGCATACCGACCGGGAAAGAGGAGACCCAGTACTTC
CASSIPTGKEETQYF